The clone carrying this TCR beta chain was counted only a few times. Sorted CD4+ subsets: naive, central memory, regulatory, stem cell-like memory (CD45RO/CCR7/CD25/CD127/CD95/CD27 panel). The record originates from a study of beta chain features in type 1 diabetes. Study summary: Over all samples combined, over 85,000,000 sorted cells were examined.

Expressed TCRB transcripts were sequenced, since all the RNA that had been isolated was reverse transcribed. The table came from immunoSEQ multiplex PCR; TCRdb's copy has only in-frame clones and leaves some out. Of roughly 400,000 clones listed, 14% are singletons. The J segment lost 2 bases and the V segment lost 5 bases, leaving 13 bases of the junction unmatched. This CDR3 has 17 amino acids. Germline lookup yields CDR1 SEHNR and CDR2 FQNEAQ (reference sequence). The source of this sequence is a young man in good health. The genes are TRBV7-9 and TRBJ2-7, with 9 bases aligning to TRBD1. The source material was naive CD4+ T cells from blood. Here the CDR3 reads CASSVSGTGLSPYEQYF. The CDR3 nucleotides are TGTGCCAGCAGCGTATCCGGGACAGGGTTGAGTCCCTACGAGCAGTACTTC. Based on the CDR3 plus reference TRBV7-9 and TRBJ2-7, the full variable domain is DTGVSQNPRHKITKRGQNVTFRCDPISEHNRLYWYRQTLGQGPEFLTYFQNEAQLEKSRLLSDRFSAERPKGSFSTLEIQRTEQGDSAMYLCASSVSGTGLSPYEQYFGPGTRLTVT.